These 31 T cell receptor beta chains share one sample of origin, sequenced in a study of shared clonotypes between healthy human individuals. Method: immunoSEQ multiplex PCR; TCRdb's copy keeps in-frame clones and lacks some. The table has fewer than 600,000 clones, 79% seen once. Sequencing input: PBMCs. These receptors were collected from a woman between 40 and 50 years old in good health. Some clones in this sample may be carry-over from other donors' samples.

This clone was seen once. The chain links TRBV7-9 to TRBJ2-7, with 11 bases that match TRBD1. V lost 2 bases and J lost 2; bases outside the gene matches: 2. The CDR3 spans 15 residues. In germline, CDR1 is SEHNR, CDR2 FQNEAQ (reference sequence). The CDR3 bases are TGTGCCAGCAGCTTAAAGGACAGGGGGCCCTACGAGCAGTACTTC. This encodes CASSLKDRGPYEQYF. The entire variable domain, with the rest obtained from reference TRBV7-9 and TRBJ2-7, is as follows: DTGVSQNPRHKITKRGQNVTFRCDPISEHNRLYWYRQTLGQGPEFLTYFQNEAQLEKSRLLSDRFSAERPKGSFSTLEIQRTEQGDSAMYLCASSLKDRGPYEQYFGPGTRLTVT.

The chain recombines TRBV15 with TRBJ2-7; TRBD2 matches at 10 bases. The germline V gene encodes CDR1 LNHNV and CDR2 YYDKDF (reference sequence). The CDR3 has 14 residues. V gave up 1 base and J gave up 6 bases; unmatched junction bases: 3. The CDR3 protein is CATSRAGTSAEQYF. Here the CDR3 DNA reads TGTGCCACCAGCAGAGCCGGGACTAGCGCCGAGCAGTACTTC.

This clone was counted once. The gene calls are TRBV6-5 and TRBJ2-1; 11 bases fit TRBD2. Germline values: CDR1 MNHEY, CDR2 SVGAGI. Trimming at V came to 6 bases and at J to 14 bases, leaving 6 bases not matched to a gene. The CDR3 sequence is 12 residues long. The CDR3 sequence is CASRGLAGGKFF. CDR3 nucleotides: TGTGCCAGCAGGGGTCTAGCGGGAGGAAAGTTCTTC.

The V gene is TRBV6-1, the J gene TRBJ1-5; TRBD1 is a possible D gene (5 bases). V lost 4 bases and J 4 bases, leaving 8 bases between the germline ends. The CDR3 has 13 residues. Germline CDR1 MNHNS, CDR2 SASEGT. The CDR3 nucleotides read TGTGCCAGCAGTGCCGGGGGGAATCAGCCCCAGCATTTT. It encodes CASSAGGNQPQHF.

This sequence joins TRBV7-2 and TRBJ2-1, with TRBD2 matching over 7 bases. This CDR3 comprises 14 residues. Germline values: CDR1 SGHTA, CDR2 FQGNSA. Germline trimming cut 2 bases from V and 5 bases from J; bases unmatched to any gene: 3. The CDR3 DNA follows: TGTGCCAGCAGCTTATTACTAGCGAACAATGAGCAGTTCTTC. Translating it yields CASSLLLANNEQFF.

V usage is TRBV30 and J usage is TRBJ2-1, with 10 nucleotides matching TRBD2. The CDR3 is 19 amino acids. J gave up 9 bases and V 0 bases, and 20 bases lay outside the gene matches. CDR1 and CDR2 (germline): GTSNPN, SVGIG (reference sequence). CDR3 nucleotide sequence: TGTGCCTGGAGTGTAGTACTAGCGGGACGCCTCAAAGTGGGTGGTGAGCAGTTCTTC. The encoded protein is CAWSVVLAGRLKVGGEQFF.

This clone was counted once. V is TRBV28 and J is TRBJ2-3; 8 nucleotides agree with TRBD2. The ends lost 4 bases at V and 4 bases at J; junction bases unmatched: 4. Per the germline V gene, CDR1 is MDHEN and CDR2 is SYDVKM. This CDR3 is 14 amino acids long. Here the CDR3 DNA reads TGTGCCAGCAGTTGGACTAGCTCCCCAGATACGCAGTATTTT. This encodes CASSWTSSPDTQYF.

As for this clone: One junction end disagrees with the germline gene, perhaps due to a read error. The chain is built from TRBV18 and TRBJ1-3, with D perhaps TRBD1 (5 bases). The germline V gene encodes CDR1 KGHSH and CDR2 LQKENI. The CDR3 totals 13 residues. The CDR3 sequence is CASSPPGDSSPHF. In DNA form, the CDR3 reads TGTGCCAGCTCACCACCGGGGGACTCCAGCCCTCATTTT.

The chain joins TRBV11-2 to TRBJ1-1; a weak D match, TRBD1 (5 bases). This CDR3 spans 13 amino acids. Germline loops: CDR1 SGHAT, CDR2 FQNNGV. The V end lost 1 base, the J end lost 11 bases, and 14 bases lay between the germline ends. In DNA, the CDR3 is TGTGCCAGCAGCTTAGCGGGGGGGGTCGAGGCTTTCTTT. Its protein product is CASSLAGGVEAFF.

The genes are TRBV28 and TRBJ2-1; 9 bases agree with TRBD2. The CDR3 is 17 residues long. The V gene's germline CDR1 is MDHEN and CDR2 SYDVKM. The trim removed 2 bases at V and 4 bases at J, leaving 9 bases unmatched. CDR3 amino acids: CASSLVIAGDGYNEQFF. The CDR3 bases are TGTGCCAGCAGTTTAGTCATAGCGGGAGATGGTTACAATGAGCAGTTCTTC. Full variable domain (remainder filled in from reference TRBV28 and TRBJ2-1): DVKVTQSSRYLVKRTGEKVFLECVQDMDHENMFWYRQDPGLGLRLIYFSYDVKMKEKGDIPEGYSVSREKKERFSLILESASTNQTSMYLCASSLVIAGDGYNEQFFGPGTRLTVL.

The genes are TRBV6-4 and TRBJ2-3, with 9 bases that match TRBD1. Looked up from germline, CDR1 is MRHNA and CDR2 is SNTAGT. After removal of 5 bases from V and 4 bases from J, the junction contained 7 bases not matched to a gene. The CDR3 extends over 15 amino acids. CDR3 sequence (DNA): TGTGCCAGCAGTCAAACAGGGGGCCGCGCAGATACGCAGTATTTT. Translated: CASSQTGGRADTQYF.

The chain carries TRBV4-3 and TRBJ2-1; TRBD2 agrees at 10 bases. This CDR3 contains 20 residues. V gave up 0 bases and J gave up 0 bases; unmatched junction bases: 11. Germline values: CDR1 LGHNA, CDR2 YSLEER. The CDR3 here is CASSQDFPSGSPSSYNEQFF. CDR3 in DNA: TGCGCCAGCAGCCAAGATTTTCCTAGCGGGAGTCCTAGCTCCTACAATGAGCAGTTCTTC.

The V gene is TRBV7-2, the J gene TRBJ2-1; TRBD2 aligns across 8 bases. The CDR3 extends over 14 amino acids. From germline, CDR1 is SGHTA and CDR2 FQGNSA. The V gene end was trimmed by 5 bases and the J gene end by 5 bases; junction bases not matched to a gene: 5. The CDR3 sequence: CASSPGGANNEQFF. CDR3 coding DNA: TGTGCCAGCAGCCCCGGGGGGGCGAACAATGAGCAGTTCTTC.

V is TRBV28 and J is TRBJ2-1; D remains ambiguous. V lost 2 bases and J lost 1, with 6 bases in between. The length of the CDR3 is 14 residues. CDR1 is MDHEN and CDR2 is SYDVKM in the germline V gene. DNA for the CDR3: TGTGCCAGCAGTTTAAGGGTTTCCTACAATGAGCAGTTCTTC. It is translated as CASSLRVSYNEQFF. The whole variable domain, filled in from reference TRBV28 and TRBJ2-1, reads DVKVTQSSRYLVKRTGEKVFLECVQDMDHENMFWYRQDPGLGLRLIYFSYDVKMKEKGDIPEGYSVSREKKERFSLILESASTNQTSMYLCASSLRVSYNEQFFGPGTRLTVL.

The V gene is TRBV7-3, the J gene TRBJ2-2; 10 bases are a match to TRBD2. Trimming at V came to 2 bases and at J to 2 bases, leaving 5 bases not matched to a gene. The CDR3 loop spans 17 amino acids. Germline CDR1 SGHTA, CDR2 FQGTGA. CDR3 amino acids: CASSLSSGRLNTGELFF. The CDR3 DNA follows: TGTGCCAGCAGCTTATCTAGCGGGAGATTAAACACCGGGGAGCTGTTTTTT.

The J gene is TRBJ2-2, the V gene TRBV11-3; 13 nucleotides match TRBD2. Unmatched junction bases numbered 2, after V lost 2 bases and J lost 5 bases. CDR1 and CDR2 from the germline V gene are SGHNT and YENEEA. The CDR3 is made up of 16 amino acids. CDR3 bases: TGTGCCAGCAGCTTAATGGGACTAGCGGGGACCGGGGAGCTGTTTTTT. This codes for CASSLMGLAGTGELFF.

The chain has TRBV2 and TRBJ2-3; no clear D gene. The germline V and J ends were trimmed by 0 bases and 5 bases, with 3 bases remaining between them. This CDR3 is built from 12 residues. Germline CDR1 is SNHLY and CDR2 is FYNNEI. This CDR3 reads CASSEAKDTQYF. The CDR3 DNA sequence: TGTGCCAGCAGTGAAGCGAAAGATACGCAGTATTTT. Supplemented by reference TRBV2 and TRBJ2-3, the full variable domain reads EPEVTQTPSHQVTQMGQEVILRCVPISNHLYFYWYRQILGQKVEFLVSFYNNEISEKSEIFDDQFSVERPDGSNFTLKIRSTKLEDSAMYFCASSEAKDTQYFGPGTRLTVL.

About this clone itself: A junction boundary mismatches the germline segment, possibly from a read error. V and J are TRBV20-1 and TRBJ2-7; D possibly corresponds to TRBD1 (5 bases). This CDR3 is built from 11 residues. CDR1 and CDR2 from the germline V gene are DFQATT and SNEGSKA (reference sequence). This CDR3 is CSAPRPLTVLF. The DNA of the CDR3 is TGCAGTGCTCCTCGACCATTGACAGTGTTATTC.

Notes on this clone: Other DNA sequences within the sample encode an identical CDR3. CDR3 DNA sequence: TGTGCTAGTGGTTTGGGCGGTAGCACAGATACGCAGTATTTT. Its translation: CASGLGGSTDTQYF. V is TRBV12-5 and J is TRBJ2-3; D gene uncertain. The CDR3 extends over 14 amino acids. The germline V gene has CDR1 LGHNT and CDR2 FRNRAP. Trimming pared 1 base from V and 0 bases from J, leaving 5 bases between.

V is TRBV6-4 and J is TRBJ2-5; D is undetermined. Per the germline V gene, CDR1 is MRHNA and CDR2 is SNTAGT. V lost 9 bases and J lost 5, with 16 bases in between. The CDR3 has 13 residues. The CDR3 loop is CARGPGVGETQYF. The CDR3 nucleotides are TGTGCCAGAGGCCCCGGCGTGGGGGAGACCCAGTACTTC.

Regarding this clone: The sample holds other DNA sequences that translate to the same CDR3. This sequence joins TRBV5-1 and TRBJ2-2; 7 bases map to TRBD1. This CDR3 contains 16 residues. V shed 0 bases, J shed 0 bases, and the junction held 2 bases outside the gene matches. CDR1 is SGHRS and CDR2 is YFSETQ in the germline V gene. CDR3: CASSLVGTANTGELFF. In DNA form, the CDR3 reads TGCGCCAGCAGCTTGGTTGGGACAGCGAACACCGGGGAGCTGTTTTTT.

This clone was seen a few times. The same CDR3 also results from other DNA sequences found in this sample. The chain has TRBV9 and TRBJ1-2; unclear D gene. The CDR3 contains 13 residues. The V and J ends lost 0 bases and 5 bases respectively, with 8 bases between them. The V gene's germline CDR1 is SGDLS and CDR2 YYNGEE. The DNA for the CDR3 is TGTGCCAGCAGCGTAGACCGGGGATATGGCTACACCTTC. Translation gives CASSVDRGYGYTF.

The V and J genes are TRBV21-1 and TRBJ2-2; TRBD1 is the table's D call, not checked against the DNA. TRBV21-1 is assigned pseudogene status. The CDR3 is made up of 15 amino acids. Here the CDR3 reads CASSKGDRENEELFF. In DNA, the CDR3 is TGTGCCAGCAGCAAAGGAGACAGAGAAAATGAGGAGCTGTTTTTT.

This clone appeared a single time. The rearrangement links TRBV19 to TRBJ2-6, with TRBD1 matching 7 bases. The CDR3 totals 13 residues. V dropped 9 bases and J dropped 6; count of bases not matched to a gene: 5. The germline V gene has CDR1 LNHDA and CDR2 SQIVND (reference sequence). The CDR3 loop reads CASTGAEANVLTF. DNA for the CDR3: TGTGCCAGCACAGGGGCCGAGGCCAACGTCCTGACTTTC.

This clone was detected once. The V call is TRBV5-1, the J call TRBJ2-7; a weak D match, TRBD2 (6 bases). This CDR3 has 16 amino acids. V lost 2 bases, J lost 2 bases, and 17 bases lay in between. From germline, CDR1 is SGHRS and CDR2 YFSETQ. The CDR3 DNA reads as TGCGCCAGCAGCTTTTCCGTAGACGGCGGGACCTACGAGCAGTACTTC. Its protein product is CASSFSVDGGTYEQYF.

J is TRBJ2-3 and V is TRBV5-1; perhaps TRBD1 as D (5 bases). V lost 4 bases and J lost 0, with 15 bases in between. Germline assignment: CDR1 SGHRS and CDR2 YFSETQ. This CDR3 is built from 16 residues. This chain's CDR3 is CASSLKDTTSTDTQYF. CDR3 coding DNA: TGCGCCAGCAGCCTAAAGGACACAACTAGCACAGATACGCAGTATTTT.

The chain uses TRBV13 and TRBJ1-4; D gene unclear. CDR1 is PRHDT and CDR2 is FYEKMQ in the germline V gene (reference sequence). Trimming took off 5 bases at V and 8 bases at J, with 12 bases between the two ends. The CDR3 runs 13 residues. Here the CDR3 DNA reads TGTGCCAGCAGCCGCGGGCCCGGGGAAAAACTGTTTTTT. Residues: CASSRGPGEKLFF. The complete variable domain, with remaining parts taken from reference TRBV13 and TRBJ1-4, reads AAGVIQSPRHLIKEKRETATLKCYPIPRHDTVYWYQQGPGQDPQFLISFYEKMQSDKGSIPDRFSAQQFSDYHSELNMSSLELGDSALYFCASSRGPGEKLFFGSGTQLSVL.

V gene TRBV7-2 combines with J gene TRBJ2-7; 11 bases map to TRBD2. The V and J ends lost 1 base and 4 bases, in that order; junction bases with no gene match: 3. This CDR3 spans 15 amino acids. The germline V gene encodes CDR1 SGHTA and CDR2 FQGNSA. The CDR3 DNA follows: TGTGCCAGCAGCTTAGGTCCTAGCGGGAGGTACGAGCAGTACTTC. Translating it yields CASSLGPSGRYEQYF.

The V gene is TRBV6-5, the J gene TRBJ2-6, with D unclear. V was shortened by 6 bases and J by 11 bases, with 11 bases between the two germline ends. The germline V gene encodes CDR1 MNHEY and CDR2 SVGAGI. CDR3 length: 12 residues. The CDR3 loop reads CASRTSADVLTF. CDR3 in DNA: TGTGCCAGCAGGACCTCAGCAGACGTCCTGACTTTC.

The chain carries TRBV19 and TRBJ2-7, with D unclear. Germline V gene data show CDR1 as LNHDA and CDR2 as SQIVND (reference sequence). This CDR3 has 13 residues. V lost 4 bases, J lost 0 bases, and 7 bases lay in between. The CDR3 bases are TGTGCCAGTAGTAAGGAAACCTCCTACGAGCAGTACTTC. Translating gives CASSKETSYEQYF.

The DNA for the CDR3 is TGTGCCAGCAGCACATCCCCCCTAGCGGGAGGGGTAAATGAGCAGTTCTTC. Amino acids: CASSTSPLAGGVNEQFF. This chain joins TRBV7-3 and TRBJ2-1; 12 bases align to TRBD2. CDR3 length equals 17 residues. Germline assignment: CDR1 SGHTA and CDR2 FQGTGA. The V gene end was trimmed by 5 bases and the J gene end by 7 bases; junction bases not matched to a gene: 12.